These 27 T cell receptor beta chains share one sample of origin, sequenced in a study of CD8 T cells in ankylosing spondylitis (dated by TCRdb to 2016 to 2017). What the authors observed across the whole study: A TCR beta motif of several highly homologous amino acid variants appeared characteristic of blood from ankylosing spondylitis patients.

Their antigens are not known. Library construction relied on 5' RACE. The listed sequencing device is Illumina HiSeq 2500. Through fastp at Q25 and MiXCR, TCRdb rebuilt clones from the public reads, retaining in-frame beta chains. A single entry per CDR3 protein holds the most common genes and DNA from its merged rows. Within this sample are around 450,000 distinct CDR3 sequences, with approximately 26% of them counted one time only. The top ten constitute 0.89% of the sample. Sequencing used blood, either unsorted or a sorted T cell fraction (not recorded which). The receptors derive from a male donor with ankylosing spondylitis.

This clonotype was seen a handful of times. The chain carries TRBV6-6 and TRBJ1-5; D is ambiguous. V dropped 5 bases and J dropped 8 bases, with 13 bases sitting between them. The CDR3 contains 13 residues. Germline lookup yields CDR1 MNHNY and CDR2 SVGAGI (reference sequence). The CDR3 nucleotides read TGTGCCAGCAGTCCAACCAGGTTGAAGCCCCAGCATTTT. Amino acids: CASSPTRLKPQHF.

This sequence joins TRBV9 and TRBJ2-1; no clear D gene. Germline values: CDR1 SGDLS, CDR2 YYNGEE. The CDR3 totals 13 residues. V gave up 5 bases and J gave up 5 bases, with 11 bases separating them. The CDR3 bases are TGTGCCAGCAGGGTCGACTGGAACAATGAGCAGTTCTTC. This codes for CASRVDWNNEQFF. Complete variable domain (other parts from reference TRBV9 and TRBJ2-1): DSGVTQTPKHLITATGQRVTLRCSPRSGDLSVYWYQQSLDQGLQFLIQYYNGEERAKGNILERFSAQQFPDLHSELNLSSLELGDSALYFCASRVDWNNEQFFGPGTRLTVL.

In its sample, this clonotype was seen many times. J is TRBJ2-1 and V is TRBV19; 7 bases match TRBD2. This CDR3 contains 14 residues. V was pared by 10 bases and J by 7 bases, with 13 bases of the junction left unmatched. CDR1 is LNHDA and CDR2 is SQIVND in the germline V gene (reference sequence). CDR3 sequence (DNA): TGTGCCACCTCCGGCGGGGGTGGCGGGAATGAGCAGTTCTTC. This codes for CATSGGGGGNEQFF. Using reference TRBV19 and TRBJ2-1 for the parts outside the CDR3, the full variable domain is DGGITQSPKYLFRKEGQNVTLSCEQNLNHDAMYWYRQDPGQGLRLIYYSQIVNDFQKGDIAEGYSVSREKKESFPLTVTSAQKNPTAFYLCATSGGGGGNEQFFGPGTRLTVL.

The chain links TRBV10-3 to TRBJ2-2; D might be TRBD1 (6 bases). CDR1 is ENHRY, CDR2 SYGVKD, per germline. Trimming removed 5 bases at V and 3 bases at J, with 16 bases between. The CDR3 length is 16 residues. The CDR3 bases are TGTGCCATCAGTAATGTGGAACAGGGATACACCGGGGAGCTGTTTTTT. It yields the protein CAISNVEQGYTGELFF.

The genes are TRBV7-2 and TRBJ1-2, with D possibly matching TRBD1 (6 bases). The CDR3 totals 14 residues. The V gene lost 5 bases and the J gene lost 4 bases, with 14 bases spanning the gap. Germline assignment: CDR1 SGHTA and CDR2 FQGNSA. CDR3 DNA: TGTGCCAGCAGCGTATCGGACAGCACCTATGGCTACACCTTC. It translates to CASSVSDSTYGYTF.

This chain uses TRBV10-3 with TRBJ1-1; the D is unclear. Germline V gives CDR1 ENHRY, CDR2 SYGVKD. V gave up 8 bases and J gave up 0 bases, with 10 bases separating them. The CDR3 runs to 13 residues. The CDR3 DNA follows: TGTGCCATCGGCGGGTCCATGAACACTGAAGCTTTCTTT. Protein: CAIGGSMNTEAFF.

CDR3 region: CASSLAIRTGGGEKLFF. The CDR3 nucleotides are TGTGCCAGCAGCTTAGCGATTCGGACAGGGGGAGGAGAAAAACTGTTTTTT. V gene TRBV7-8 combines with J gene TRBJ1-4; 10 bases align to TRBD1. CDR3 length: 17 amino acids. Germline V gene lookup returns CDR1 SGHVS and CDR2 FQNEAQ. Germline trimming cut 0 bases from V and 8 bases from J; bases unmatched to any gene: 9.

This clonotype appeared a few times. The rearrangement links TRBV20-1 to TRBJ1-6; D is unresolved. With 3 bases removed from V and 0 bases from J, the gap between germline ends came to 12 bases. CDR3 size: 16 residues. Germline loops: CDR1 DFQATT, CDR2 SNEGSKA (reference sequence). CDR3 in amino acids: CSASIDGSSYNSPLHF. The CDR3 DNA follows: TGCAGTGCTAGTATTGACGGGAGCTCCTATAATTCACCCCTCCACTTT.

This clonotype came up a few times. The chain uses TRBV9 and TRBJ2-6; D is uncertain. V lost 0 bases and J lost 0, with 7 bases in between. The CDR3 is made up of 16 amino acids. Germline lookup yields CDR1 SGDLS and CDR2 YYNGEE. CDR3 coding DNA: TGTGCCAGCAGCGTAGGCTCGTCCTCTGGGGCCAACGTCCTGACTTTC. It encodes CASSVGSSSGANVLTF.

The V call is TRBV20-1, the J call TRBJ1-1; 10 bases are shared with TRBD1. The V gene's germline CDR1 is DFQATT and CDR2 SNEGSKA (reference sequence). The V gene end was trimmed by 6 bases and the J gene end by 0 bases; junction bases not matched to a gene: 4. The CDR3 loop spans 14 amino acids. The CDR3 reads CSAMTGGLNTEAFF. The CDR3 DNA sequence: TGCAGTGCAATGACAGGGGGCTTGAACACTGAAGCTTTCTTT.

This clonotype was seen many times. This chain connects TRBV24-1 to TRBJ2-2; D not resolved. Trimming took 1 base from V and 4 from J, leaving 12 bases between them. The CDR3 is 16 residues long. Germline CDR1 is KGHDR and CDR2 is SFDVKD. The CDR3 DNA is TGTGCCACCAGTGATTTCTTGGGGTATGGCACCGGGGAGCTGTTTTTT. It translates to CATSDFLGYGTGELFF.

J is TRBJ1-5 and V is TRBV10-1, with 8 bases identical to TRBD1. The ends lost 8 bases at V and 7 bases at J; junction bases unmatched: 7. Germline CDR1 WNHNN, CDR2 SYGVQD (reference sequence). The CDR3 runs 13 residues. The CDR3 sequence is CASGDRGGQPQHF. The CDR3 DNA sequence: TGCGCCAGCGGCGACAGGGGAGGACAGCCCCAGCATTTT.

This chain links TRBV7-2 with TRBJ2-3; 8 bases are shared with TRBD1. Germline V gene lookup returns CDR1 SGHTA and CDR2 FQGNSA. The V segment lost 0 bases and the J segment 6 bases; nucleotides outside the gene matches: 2. The CDR3 contains 14 residues. This chain's CDR3 is CASSLATGGDTQYF. Written as DNA, the CDR3 is TGTGCCAGCAGCTTAGCAACAGGGGGGGATACGCAGTATTTT.

The chain uses TRBV5-1 and TRBJ1-2; 10 bases match TRBD1. Losses at the gene ends were 2 bases for V and 0 bases for J; bases not matched to a gene: 7. The V gene's germline CDR1 is SGHRS and CDR2 YFSETQ. The CDR3 is made up of 17 amino acids. For the CDR3, the DNA is TGCGCCAGCAGCTTTCGCGGGACAGGGGTTCCTAACTATGGCTACACCTTC. It encodes CASSFRGTGVPNYGYTF.

The chain joins TRBV5-6 to TRBJ2-5, with 8 bases fitting TRBD1. The CDR3 covers 13 residues. CDR1 SGHDT and CDR2 YYEEEE come from the germline V gene. V was pared by 4 bases and J by 4 bases, with 3 bases of the junction left unmatched. CDR3 sequence reads: CASSMTGAETQYF. The CDR3, as DNA: TGTGCCAGCAGCATGACAGGGGCAGAGACCCAGTACTTC. The entire variable domain, with the rest obtained from reference TRBV5-6 and TRBJ2-5, is as follows: DAGVTQSPTHLIKTRGQQVTLRCSPKSGHDTVSWYQQALGQGPQFIFQYYEEEERQRGNFPDRFSGHQFPNYSSELNVNALLLGDSALYLCASSMTGAETQYFGPGTRLLVL.

This clonotype was detected a few times. The chain links TRBV3-1 to TRBJ2-1, with a possible D match to TRBD2 (5 bases). Trimming pared 2 bases from V and 0 bases from J, leaving 8 bases between. Germline-derived CDR1 and CDR2 are LGHDT and YNNKEL (reference sequence). The length of the CDR3 is 15 residues. CDR3 residues: CASSQSRDSYNEQFF. The CDR3 DNA reads as TGTGCCAGCAGCCAATCGAGGGACTCCTACAATGAGCAGTTCTTC.

In this sample, this clonotype turned up many times. The chain links TRBV29-1 to TRBJ2-1, with 13 nucleotides matching TRBD2. The CDR3 has 13 amino acids. J gave up 4 bases and V 6 bases, and 0 bases lay outside the gene matches. CDR1 is SQVTM, CDR2 ANQGSEA, per germline. The CDR3 loop is CSVGLAGYNEQFF. In nucleotides, the CDR3 is TGCAGCGTGGGACTAGCGGGGTACAATGAGCAGTTCTTC.

The chain couples TRBV5-5 to TRBJ1-2; the D is unclear. The CDR3 covers 13 residues. Trimming removed 2 bases from V and 4 bases from J, with 9 bases in between. Per the germline V gene, CDR1 is SGHKS and CDR2 is YYEKEE (reference sequence). CDR3 DNA: TGTGCCAGCAGCTTAGACACCTCCTATGGCTACACCTTC. This codes for CASSLDTSYGYTF.

The chain links TRBV5-6 to TRBJ2-2; TRBD1 is a possible D gene (6 bases). In germline, CDR1 is SGHDT, CDR2 YYEEEE. V was shortened by 4 bases and J by 6 bases, with 19 bases between the two germline ends. The CDR3 has 16 amino acids. The CDR3 coding sequence is TGTGCCAGCAGCACCTGGGGGCGAGCCAGCCCCGGGGAGCTGTTTTTT. Encoded protein: CASSTWGRASPGELFF.

The chain couples TRBV20-1 to TRBJ1-2; 10 bases fit TRBD1. The J segment lost 7 bases and the V segment lost 0 bases, leaving 5 bases of the junction unmatched. CDR3 length: 14 residues. Germline V gene sequence: CDR1 DFQATT, CDR2 SNEGSKA (reference sequence). CDR3 loop: CSARERQGALGYTF. CDR3 sequence (DNA): TGCAGTGCTAGAGAGCGACAGGGGGCGCTTGGCTACACCTTC.

V usage is TRBV11-2 and J usage is TRBJ1-1, with TRBD1 as a possible D gene (6 bases). Trimming shortened V by 1 base and J by 5 bases, and 11 bases separated the two germline ends. The CDR3 is 14 residues long. CDR1 is SGHAT, CDR2 FQNNGV, per germline. As DNA, the CDR3 is TGTGCCAGCAGCTTAGTTGGGGGGGCTACTGAAGCTTTCTTT. Amino acid sequence: CASSLVGGATEAFF.

This clonotype was detected many times. The gene calls are TRBV11-2 and TRBJ2-5; D uncertain. The V end was cut by 0 bases, the J end by 3 bases, with 5 bases between. The germline CDR1 and CDR2 sequences are SGHAT and FQNNGV. The CDR3 length is 13 residues. The CDR3 DNA follows: TGTGCCAGCAGCTTAGATAGGGAAGAGACCCAGTACTTC. It codes for CASSLDREETQYF.

This clonotype was picked up a small number of times. The chain has TRBV6-1 and TRBJ2-5, with TRBD1 matching 8 bases. The trim removed 8 bases at V and 2 bases at J, leaving 7 bases unmatched. The CDR3 runs 14 residues. Germline values: CDR1 MNHNS, CDR2 SASEGT. The DNA for the CDR3 is TGTGCCAGCGGGGGTTACAGGGGGCAAGAGACCCAGTACTTC. Amino acid sequence: CASGGYRGQETQYF.

This chain joins TRBV25-1 and TRBJ1-1; D is undetermined. Germline CDR1 MGHDK, CDR2 SYGVNS. Trimming removed 5 bases from V and 3 bases from J, with 10 bases in between. There are 13 residues in the CDR3. In DNA, the CDR3 is TGTGCCAGCAGTCCCATAATCGACACTGAAGCTTTCTTT. Translating it yields CASSPIIDTEAFF.

The chain has TRBV14 and TRBJ1-1; tentatively, D is TRBD1 (5 bases). Germline V gene data show CDR1 as SGHDN and CDR2 as FVKESK. The CDR3 length is 15 residues. Trimming pared 0 bases from V and 8 bases from J, leaving 16 bases between. CDR3 DNA sequence: TGTGCCAGCAGCCAAGATTCCCGAGGGGCACGGGAAGCTTTCTTT. As protein: CASSQDSRGAREAFF.

The V and J genes are TRBV3-1 and TRBJ2-1; no firm D call. This CDR3 is 13 amino acids long. Germline V gives CDR1 LGHDT, CDR2 YNNKEL (reference sequence). Trimming removed 1 base from V and 1 base from J, with 2 bases in between. CDR3 DNA: TGTGCCAGCAGCCAAGCTTCCTACAATGAGCAGTTCTTC. This sequence encodes CASSQASYNEQFF.

This clonotype occurred a few times. V gene TRBV20-1 combines with J gene TRBJ2-3, with 7 bases lining up with TRBD2. CDR3 length: 13 amino acids. From germline, CDR1 is DFQATT and CDR2 SNEGSKA (reference sequence). The V and J ends lost 6 bases and 1 base, in that order; junction bases with no gene match: 4. Here the CDR3 reads CSAGRAGTDTQYF. The CDR3 coding sequence is TGCAGTGCGGGGAGGGCCGGCACAGATACGCAGTATTTT.